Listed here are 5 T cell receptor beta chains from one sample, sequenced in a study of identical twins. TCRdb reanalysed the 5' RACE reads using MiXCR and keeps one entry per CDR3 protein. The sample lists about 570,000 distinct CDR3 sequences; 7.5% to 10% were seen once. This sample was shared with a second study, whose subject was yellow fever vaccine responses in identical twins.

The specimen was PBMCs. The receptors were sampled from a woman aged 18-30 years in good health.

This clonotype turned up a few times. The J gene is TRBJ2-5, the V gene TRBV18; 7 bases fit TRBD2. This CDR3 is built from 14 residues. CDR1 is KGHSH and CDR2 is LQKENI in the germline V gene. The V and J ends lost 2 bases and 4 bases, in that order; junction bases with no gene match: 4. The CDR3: CASSPLRERETQYF. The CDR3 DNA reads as TGTGCCAGCTCACCATTGCGGGAGCGAGAGACCCAGTACTTC.

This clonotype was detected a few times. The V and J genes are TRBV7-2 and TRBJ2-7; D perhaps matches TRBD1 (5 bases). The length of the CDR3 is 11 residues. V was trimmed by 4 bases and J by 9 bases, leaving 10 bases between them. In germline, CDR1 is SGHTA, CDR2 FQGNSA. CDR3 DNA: TGTGCCAGCAGCTCCAGGGCCGGGCAGTACTTC. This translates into CASSSRAGQYF.

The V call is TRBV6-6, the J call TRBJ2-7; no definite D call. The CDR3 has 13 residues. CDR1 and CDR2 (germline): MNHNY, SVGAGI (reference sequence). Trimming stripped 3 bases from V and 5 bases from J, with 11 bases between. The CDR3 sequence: CASSYYGENEQYF. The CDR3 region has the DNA TGTGCCAGCAGTTATTACGGCGAGAACGAGCAGTACTTC.

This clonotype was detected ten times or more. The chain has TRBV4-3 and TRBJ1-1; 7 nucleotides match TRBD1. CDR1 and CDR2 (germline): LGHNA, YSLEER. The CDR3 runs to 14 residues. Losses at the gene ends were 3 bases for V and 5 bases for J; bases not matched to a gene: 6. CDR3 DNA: TGCGCCAGCAGCCACCGACAGGGTGGGACTGAAGCTTTCTTT. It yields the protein CASSHRQGGTEAFF.

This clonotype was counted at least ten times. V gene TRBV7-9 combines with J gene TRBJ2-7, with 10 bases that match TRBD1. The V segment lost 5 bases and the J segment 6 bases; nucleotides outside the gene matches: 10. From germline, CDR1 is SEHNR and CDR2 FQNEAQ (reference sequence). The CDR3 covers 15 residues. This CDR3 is CASSPPGTGDLEQYF. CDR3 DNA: TGTGCCAGCAGCCCTCCCGGGACAGGGGATCTCGAGCAGTACTTC.